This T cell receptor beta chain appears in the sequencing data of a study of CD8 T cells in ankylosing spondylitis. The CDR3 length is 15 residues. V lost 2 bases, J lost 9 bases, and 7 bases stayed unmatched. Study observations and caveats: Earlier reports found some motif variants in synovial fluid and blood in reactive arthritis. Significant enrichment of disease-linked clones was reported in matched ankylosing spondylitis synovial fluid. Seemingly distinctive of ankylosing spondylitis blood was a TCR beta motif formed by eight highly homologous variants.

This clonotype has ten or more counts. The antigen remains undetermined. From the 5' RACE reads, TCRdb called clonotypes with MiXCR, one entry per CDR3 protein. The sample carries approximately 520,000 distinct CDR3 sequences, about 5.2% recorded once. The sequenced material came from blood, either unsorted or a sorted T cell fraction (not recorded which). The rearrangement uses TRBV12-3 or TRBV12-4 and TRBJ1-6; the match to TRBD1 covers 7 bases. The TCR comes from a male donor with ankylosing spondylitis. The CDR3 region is CASSLTRGHSSPLHF. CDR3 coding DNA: TGTGCCAGCAGTTTAACAAGGGGGCACAGTTCACCCCTCCACTTT.